The 28 T cell receptor beta chains presented below share a single source sample, sequenced in a study of T cell repertoires in cytomegalovirus infection. Antigens for these TCRs are unknown. TCRdb ran MiXCR on the reads and lists one entry per CDR3 protein. The table shows nearly 700,000 distinct CDR3 sequences, with around a third occurring only once. The input for sequencing was cultured PBMCs, taken from culture after CMV antigen stimulation. These receptors were obtained from a human donor in good health (CMV status not recorded). Some clones in this sample may be carry-over from other donors' samples.

This clonotype came up many times. The rearrangement joins TRBV6-1 to TRBJ1-2; TRBD1 matches at 9 bases. CDR1 is MNHNS, CDR2 SASEGT, per germline. This CDR3 comprises 15 residues. The V gene end was trimmed by 5 bases and the J gene end by 4 bases; junction bases not matched to a gene: 8. Here the CDR3 DNA reads TGTGCCAGCAGTTCACAGGGGGCGCGCGGCTATGGCTACACCTTC. It translates to CASSSQGARGYGYTF.

This clonotype was observed a few times. This chain links TRBV11-2 with TRBJ2-2; D gene unclear. Germline lookup yields CDR1 SGHAT and CDR2 FQNNGV. V was clipped by 0 bases and J by 6 bases, with 17 bases between them. This CDR3 region has 17 residues. The DNA for the CDR3 is TGTGCCAGCAGCTTAGACGGGTTCACCCAAACCCCCGGGGAGCTGTTTTTT. This encodes CASSLDGFTQTPGELFF.

This clonotype showed up just a few times. At one boundary the junction diverges from the germline segment, which might be a read error. This chain connects TRBV5-6 to TRBJ1-2; D unresolved. CDR3 length: 14 amino acids. The germline CDR1 and CDR2 sequences are SGHDT and YYEEEE. This CDR3 is CASSSPSGFYGYTF. The CDR3 DNA reads as TGTGCCAGCAGCTCCCCTTCCGGATTCTATGGCTACACTTTC.

This sequence joins TRBV7-2 and TRBJ1-1; 7 nucleotides agree with TRBD1. V gave up 1 base and J gave up 8 bases; unmatched junction bases: 4. Germline loops: CDR1 SGHTA, CDR2 FQGNSA. This CDR3 comprises 13 residues. CDR3 protein: CASSLVVQGEAFF. The DNA for the CDR3 is TGTGCCAGCAGCTTAGTAGTACAGGGGGAAGCTTTCTTT.

V usage is TRBV6-1 and J usage is TRBJ2-7; TRBD1 is a possible D gene (6 bases). The CDR3 covers 14 residues. V was clipped by 5 bases and J by 2 bases, with 13 bases between them. The germline CDR1 and CDR2 sequences are MNHNS and SASEGT. The CDR3 region is CASSTIRTAYEQYF. The CDR3 DNA sequence: TGTGCCAGCAGTACCATAAGGACAGCCTACGAGCAGTACTTC.

The rearrangement uses TRBV4-1 and TRBJ2-1, with 10 positions matching TRBD2. From germline, CDR1 is MGHRA and CDR2 YSYEKL. V trimming: 1 base; J trimming: 0 bases; junction bases outside the gene matches: 9. There are 19 residues in the CDR3. CDR3 bases: TGCGCCAGCAGCCAAGCGGGTAGCGGGGGGCAAAGCTCCTACAATGAGCAGTTCTTC. Translation: CASSQAGSGGQSSYNEQFF.

The chain carries TRBV6-2 or TRBV6-3 and TRBJ2-1, with 11 bases identical to TRBD2. CDR1 and CDR2 from the germline V gene are MNHEY and SVGEGT. The ends lost 4 bases at V and 4 bases at J; junction bases unmatched: 12. This CDR3 spans 18 amino acids. DNA of the CDR3: TGTGCCAGCAGTTCCCCCTTTAGCGGGAGGGGGGGTTACAATGAGCAGTTCTTC. Residues: CASSSPFSGRGGYNEQFF.

The table lists this clonotype with many counts. The J gene is TRBJ2-7, the V gene TRBV7-2; TRBD2 agrees at 7 bases. This CDR3 has 16 residues. The trim removed 2 bases at V and 2 bases at J, leaving 9 bases unmatched. Looked up from germline, CDR1 is SGHTA and CDR2 is FQGNSA. The CDR3 sequence: CASSLMGGRVPYEQYF. In nucleotides, the CDR3 is TGTGCCAGCAGCTTAATGGGAGGGAGGGTCCCCTACGAGCAGTACTTC.

The chain is built from TRBV6-6 and TRBJ2-1; 10 nucleotides align to TRBD1. The CDR3 loop spans 14 amino acids. Germline trimming cut 5 bases from V and 12 bases from J; bases unmatched to any gene: 10. CDR1 is MNHNY and CDR2 is SVGAGI in the germline V gene (reference sequence). CDR3 DNA: TGTGCCAGCAGTGCGGAGACAGGGGGCCGTGTGCAGTTCTTC. It specifies CASSAETGGRVQFF.

The chain joins TRBV5-1 to TRBJ1-2; TRBD1 matches at 8 bases. Germline CDR1 and CDR2: SGHRS and YFSETQ. The V segment lost 3 bases and the J segment 8 bases; nucleotides outside the gene matches: 3. There are 12 residues in the CDR3. CDR3 region: CASSWTGSGYTF. The CDR3 region has the DNA TGCGCCAGCAGCTGGACAGGGAGCGGCTACACCTTC.

CDR3 region: CASSFLTRRGSTYEQYF. In DNA form, the CDR3 reads TGTGCCAGCAGTTTCCTCACACGGAGGGGGTCTACCTACGAGCAGTACTTC. The gene calls are TRBV28 and TRBJ2-7; D could derive from TRBD1 or TRBD2 (6 bases each). The germline gives CDR1 MDHEN, CDR2 SYDVKM. V shed 3 bases and J shed 2 bases, with 20 bases lying between them. The CDR3 runs to 17 residues.

The V call is TRBV2, the J call TRBJ1-1; 8 nucleotides match TRBD1. The CDR3 has 13 amino acids. Looked up from germline, CDR1 is SNHLY and CDR2 is FYNNEI. V lost 10 bases to trimming and J lost 7 bases; unmatched junction nucleotides: 11. This CDR3 is CATNFGQGGEAFF. Here the CDR3 DNA reads TGTGCCACGAATTTCGGACAGGGCGGTGAAGCTTTCTTT.

This sequence joins TRBV5-1 and TRBJ2-1, with D perhaps matching TRBD2 (6 bases). The CDR3 covers 14 residues. The V end was cut by 0 bases, the J end by 9 bases, with 13 bases between. Germline lookup yields CDR1 SGHRS and CDR2 YFSETQ. The CDR3 DNA sequence: TGCGCCAGCAGCTTGGGTACGGGAGTGGGTGAGCAGTTCTTC. Its protein product is CASSLGTGVGEQFF. Supplemented by reference TRBV5-1 and TRBJ2-1, the full variable domain reads KAGVTQTPRYLIKTRGQQVTLSCSPISGHRSVSWYQQTPGQGLQFLFEYFSETQRNKGNFPGRFSGRQFSNSRSEMNVSTLELGDSALYLCASSLGTGVGEQFFGPGTRLTVL.

The table lists this clonotype with a few counts. This chain joins TRBV20-1 and TRBJ1-5, with TRBD1 matching over 7 bases. This CDR3 contains 15 residues. Germline CDR1 reads DFQATT; CDR2 reads SNEGSKA (reference sequence). V lost 5 bases and J lost 2; bases outside the gene matches: 9. Written as DNA, the CDR3 is TGCAGTGCTCGCGACAGGGATGGGGGCAATCAGCCCCAGCATTTT. It translates to CSARDRDGGNQPQHF.

This clonotype has at least ten counts. V and J are TRBV2 and TRBJ2-3; no firm D call. The CDR3 has 14 residues. In germline, CDR1 is SNHLY, CDR2 FYNNEI. Trimming removed 2 bases at V and 0 bases at J, with 6 bases between. The CDR3 loop is CASSESSSTDTQYF. As DNA, the CDR3 is TGTGCCAGCAGTGAATCGTCAAGCACAGATACGCAGTATTTT.

In this sample, this clonotype turned up a few times. The V and J genes are TRBV28 and TRBJ1-2; maybe TRBD1 (5 bases). V was shortened by 1 base and J by 5 bases, with 14 bases between the two germline ends. CDR1 and CDR2 (germline): MDHEN, SYDVKM. CDR3 length equals 15 residues. CDR3 coding DNA: TGTGCCAGCAGTTTATTGCTGGGGGTAGGGTATGGCTACACCTTC. Encoded protein: CASSLLLGVGYGYTF.

This clonotype was counted at least ten times. The J gene is TRBJ2-1, the V gene TRBV7-2; a possible D gene is TRBD2 (6 bases). The CDR3 has 16 residues. V lost 1 base and J lost 4, with 14 bases in between. Germline loops: CDR1 SGHTA, CDR2 FQGNSA. The CDR3 DNA is TGTGCCAGCAGCTTAGTCAGCGGAGCGGGTTACAATGAGCAGTTCTTC. As protein: CASSLVSGAGYNEQFF.

The sample holds a few counts of this clonotype. The chain links TRBV7-8 to TRBJ2-5; 14 bases are shared with TRBD2. With V trimmed by 6 bases and J by 2 bases, 8 bases remained unmatched. Looked up from germline, CDR1 is SGHVS and CDR2 is FQNEAQ. This CDR3 has 17 residues. CDR3 DNA: TGTGCCAGCAGATCCACCCGGACTAGCGGGAGGCAAGAGACCCAGTACTTC. It is translated as CASRSTRTSGRQETQYF.

The V and J genes are TRBV11-2 and TRBJ1-1; D gene ambiguous. Trimming pared 3 bases from V and 0 bases from J, leaving 8 bases between. The CDR3 is 14 residues long. Germline V gives CDR1 SGHAT, CDR2 FQNNGV. CDR3: CASSFVSLNTEAFF. CDR3 nucleotide sequence: TGTGCCAGCAGCTTTGTCAGCTTGAACACTGAAGCTTTCTTT.

V is TRBV10-1 and J is TRBJ2-7, with D possibly being TRBD2 (5 bases). The V and J ends lost 4 bases and 3 bases respectively, with 10 bases between them. The CDR3 runs to 13 residues. From germline, CDR1 is WNHNN and CDR2 SYGVQD (reference sequence). CDR3 amino acids: CASSVSRGYEQYF. DNA for the CDR3: TGCGCCAGCAGTGTAAGCCGGGGCTACGAGCAGTACTTC.

Worth noting for this clonotype: The junction departs from the called germline gene at one end, perhaps through a read error. This chain links TRBV14 with TRBJ1-1; D is undetermined. CDR1 is SGHDN, CDR2 FVKESK, per germline. The CDR3 has 14 amino acids. CDR3 in DNA: TGTGCCAGCAGCCATCGAGGAGTGAACACTGAAGCTGTCTTT. Amino acid sequence: CASSHRGVNTEAVF.

Notes on this clonotype: Since no conserved phenylalanine or tryptophan closes the CDR3, a read error is the likely cause. The limits of the CDR3 on the DNA are not certain, so only TCRdb's listed CDR3 is given. The genes are TRBV6-2 or TRBV6-3 and TRBJ2-1; the D call TRBD2 from the table was never checked on the DNA. The CDR3 region is 16 residues in length, termini included. Germline V gene data show CDR1 as MNHEY and CDR2 as SVGEGT. Here the CDR3 reads CASRISGTRAIGAAIL.

This chain uses TRBV6-1 with TRBJ2-7; 12 nucleotides line up with TRBD2. The germline V gene has CDR1 MNHNS and CDR2 SASEGT. The trim removed 10 bases at V and 6 bases at J, leaving 7 bases unmatched. The CDR3 spans 13 residues. The CDR3 here is CATPTSGSSEQYF. CDR3 in DNA: TGTGCCACCCCGACTAGCGGGAGTAGCGAGCAGTACTTC.

This clonotype was picked up a small number of times. This rearrangement joins TRBV20-1 to TRBJ2-7; 13 bases are shared with TRBD2. V shed 1 base, J shed 0 bases, and the junction held 6 bases outside the gene matches. This CDR3 region has 17 residues. CDR1 and CDR2 (germline): DFQATT, SNEGSKA (reference sequence). The CDR3 DNA sequence: TGCAGTGCTAGAGGACTAGCGGGGGGTTTTTCCTCCTACGAGCAGTACTTC. Amino acid sequence: CSARGLAGGFSSYEQYF.

The chain combines TRBV7-2 with TRBJ1-1, with D perhaps matching TRBD1 (6 bases). The CDR3 is 13 residues long. Germline CDR1 reads SGHTA; CDR2 reads FQGNSA. V lost 3 bases to trimming and J lost 7 bases, with 12 bases between them. CDR3 coding DNA: TGTGCCAGCAGCTTGTGGGGGCAGGATGAAGCTTTCTTT. Its translation is CASSLWGQDEAFF.

The chain joins TRBV6-1 to TRBJ2-3, with unresolved D. This CDR3 has 13 amino acids. Germline V CDR1 and CDR2: MNHNS, SASEGT. V lost 5 bases, J lost 6 bases, and 12 bases lay in between. CDR3 coding DNA: TGTGCCAGCAGTTCTGGAGTTGAGGATACGCAGTATTTT. Amino acid sequence: CASSSGVEDTQYF.

The chain uses TRBV2 and TRBJ1-4, with no clear D. The V end lost 4 bases, the J end lost 7 bases, and 16 bases lay between the germline ends. This CDR3 has 15 residues. Germline lookup yields CDR1 SNHLY and CDR2 FYNNEI. This CDR3 reads CASSASVLPVEKLFF. CDR3 sequence (DNA): TGTGCCAGCAGTGCTTCTGTGCTACCGGTTGAAAAACTGTTTTTT.

The chain combines TRBV27 with TRBJ1-5; D possibly corresponds to TRBD1 (6 bases). The CDR3 loop spans 14 amino acids. Trimming cost V 6 bases and J 6 bases, with 15 bases left between them. In germline, CDR1 is MNHEY, CDR2 SMNVEV (reference sequence). Here the CDR3 reads CASRIQGYSQPQHF. In DNA, the CDR3 is TGTGCCAGCAGAATTCAGGGGTATTCTCAGCCCCAGCATTTT.